Listed below are T cell receptor beta chains from one sample, sequenced in a study of patients and donors after allogeneic stem cell transplantation. TCRdb fed the RT-PCR reads into MiXCR, producing one record per CDR3 protein. The sample holds about 150,000 distinct CDR3 sequences; about 24% are singletons and the top ten take roughly 26%. The sequencing input was blood, either unsorted or a sorted T cell fraction (not recorded which). The origin of the receptors is a human donor who was either an allogeneic HSCT recipient or a stem cell or donor lymphocyte infusion donor (not recorded which). It is not recorded whose cells these are; they may come from a transplant donor. The CDR3 runs from the conserved cysteine through the conserved F or W. Fields, in order: J gene, V gene, CDR3 protein.

>TRBJ2-2|TRBV7-2
CASSLDASVPTGELFF
>TRBJ2-2|TRBV3-1
CASSQEFDRDSPNTGELFF
>TRBJ1-1|TRBV11-3
CASSSGGKAGTEAFF
>TRBJ2-1|TRBV4-3
CASSRIAGEVYEQFF
>TRBJ1-1|TRBV5-1
CASSFSGDTEAFF
>TRBJ2-7|TRBV20-1
CSASPVGLDHYEQYF
>TRBJ1-5|TRBV29-1
CSVQGASQPQHF
>TRBJ2-1|TRBV29-1
CSVEDVAEQFF
>TRBJ1-6|TRBV9
CASSVDSYNSPLHF
>TRBJ1-1|TRBV29-1
CSVFTTGAGTEAFF
>TRBJ1-2|TRBV29-1
CSVEDSLRRQGSFLYGYTF
>TRBJ1-3|TRBV27
CASGPGGNTIYF
>TRBJ1-1|TRBV10-3
CAISGDRGPNTEAFF
>TRBJ2-2|TRBV12-3/TRBV12-4
CASSLIAGGAFGELFF
>TRBJ1-2|TRBV24-1
CATADRLYGYTF
>TRBJ2-1|TRBV2
CASSEGPPPRNEQFF
>TRBJ2-6|TRBV7-2
CASSPSSGANVLTF
>TRBJ1-1|TRBV20-1
CSSRENTEAFF
>TRBJ2-2|TRBV29-1
CSVVGNTGELFF
>TRBJ2-5|TRBV5-4
CASSVPASGETQYF
>TRBJ1-6|TRBV20-1
CSARGDRFNSPLHF
>TRBJ1-1|TRBV12-3/TRBV12-4
CASSQDFTEAFF
>TRBJ2-7|TRBV9
CASSETSGGWKYF
>TRBJ2-5|TRBV5-1
CASIDPGVETQYF
>TRBJ1-4|TRBV20-1
CSASPNNEKLFF
>TRBJ2-3|TRBV27
CASSAARNGDTQYF
>TRBJ1-1|TRBV18
CASSPLTGEAFF
>TRBJ2-1|TRBV30
CAWNQQGLDEQFF
>TRBJ1-3|TRBV12-3/TRBV12-4
CASSLRQGDTIYF
>TRBJ1-2|TRBV12-3/TRBV12-4
CASSFWWTGKYGYTF
>TRBJ1-5|TRBV27
CASRGQKSNQPQHF
>TRBJ2-7|TRBV18
CASSRDEGRVEYEQYF
>TRBJ2-1|TRBV7-2
CASSFPGVYEQFF
>TRBJ1-5|TRBV20-1
CSARNREGSNQPQHF
>TRBJ1-2|TRBV7-8
CASSLEGEFYGYTF
>TRBJ2-3|TRBV10-3
CAISESLGTDTQYF